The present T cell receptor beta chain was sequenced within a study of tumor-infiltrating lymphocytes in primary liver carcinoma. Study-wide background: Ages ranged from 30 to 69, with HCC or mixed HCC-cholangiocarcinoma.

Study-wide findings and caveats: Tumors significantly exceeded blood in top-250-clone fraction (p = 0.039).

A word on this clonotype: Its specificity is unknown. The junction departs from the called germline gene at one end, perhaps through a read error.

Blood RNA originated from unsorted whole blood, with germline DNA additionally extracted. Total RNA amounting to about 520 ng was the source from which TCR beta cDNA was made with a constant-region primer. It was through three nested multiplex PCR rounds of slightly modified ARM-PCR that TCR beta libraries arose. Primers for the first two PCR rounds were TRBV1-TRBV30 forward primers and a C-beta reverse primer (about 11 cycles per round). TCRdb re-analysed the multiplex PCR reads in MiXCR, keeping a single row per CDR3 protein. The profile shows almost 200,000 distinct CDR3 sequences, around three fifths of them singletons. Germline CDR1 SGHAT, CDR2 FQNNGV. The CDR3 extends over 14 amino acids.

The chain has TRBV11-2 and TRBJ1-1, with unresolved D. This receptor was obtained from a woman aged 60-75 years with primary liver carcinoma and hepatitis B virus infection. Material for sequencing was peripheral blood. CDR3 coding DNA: TGTGCCAGCAGCCCACCCCATTTGAACATTGAAGCTTTCTTT. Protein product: CASSPPHLNIEAFF.